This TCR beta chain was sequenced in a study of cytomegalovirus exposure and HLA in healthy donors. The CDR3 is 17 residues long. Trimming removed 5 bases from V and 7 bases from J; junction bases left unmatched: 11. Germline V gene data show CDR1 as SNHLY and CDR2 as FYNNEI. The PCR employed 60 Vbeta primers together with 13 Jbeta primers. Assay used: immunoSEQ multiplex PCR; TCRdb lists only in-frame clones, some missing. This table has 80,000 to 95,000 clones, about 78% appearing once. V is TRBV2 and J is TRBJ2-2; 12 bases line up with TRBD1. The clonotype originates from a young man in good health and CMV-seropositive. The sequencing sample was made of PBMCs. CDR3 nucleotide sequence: TGTGCCAGCAGTAGGGACAGGGGGCCCGAACACGTCGGGGAGCTGTTTTTT. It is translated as CASSRDRGPEHVGELFF.